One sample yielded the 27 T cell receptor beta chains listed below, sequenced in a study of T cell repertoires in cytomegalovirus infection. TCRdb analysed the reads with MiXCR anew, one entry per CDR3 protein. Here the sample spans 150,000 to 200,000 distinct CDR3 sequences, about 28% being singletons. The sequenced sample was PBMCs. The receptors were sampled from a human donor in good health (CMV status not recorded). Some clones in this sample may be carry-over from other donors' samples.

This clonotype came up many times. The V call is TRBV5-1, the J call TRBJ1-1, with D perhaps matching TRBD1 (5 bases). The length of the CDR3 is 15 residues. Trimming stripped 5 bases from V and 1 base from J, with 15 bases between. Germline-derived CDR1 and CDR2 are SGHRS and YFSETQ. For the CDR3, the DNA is TGCGCCAGCAGTGGCGAGGGGTTGGAGAACACTGAAGCTTTCTTT. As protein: CASSGEGLENTEAFF.

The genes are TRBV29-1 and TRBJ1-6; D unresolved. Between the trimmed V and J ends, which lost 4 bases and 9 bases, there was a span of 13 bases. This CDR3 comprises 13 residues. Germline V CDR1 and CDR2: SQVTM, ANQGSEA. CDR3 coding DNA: TGCAGCGTTGTAACACGGGCAGGTTCACCCCTCCACTTT. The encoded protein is CSVVTRAGSPLHF.

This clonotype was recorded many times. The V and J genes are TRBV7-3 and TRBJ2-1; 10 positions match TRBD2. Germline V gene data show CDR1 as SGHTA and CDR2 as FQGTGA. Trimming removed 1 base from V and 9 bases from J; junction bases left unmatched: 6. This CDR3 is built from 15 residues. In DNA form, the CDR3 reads TGTGCCAGCAGCTTAAAAGCGGGGGGGCCTAGTGAGCAGTTCTTC. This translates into CASSLKAGGPSEQFF.

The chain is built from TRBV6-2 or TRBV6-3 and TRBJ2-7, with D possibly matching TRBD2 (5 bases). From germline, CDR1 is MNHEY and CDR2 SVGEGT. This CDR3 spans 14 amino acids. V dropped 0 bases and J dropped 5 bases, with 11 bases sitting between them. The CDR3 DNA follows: TGTGCCAGCAGTTACTCGATCTTCGGGGACGAGCAGTACTTC. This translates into CASSYSIFGDEQYF.

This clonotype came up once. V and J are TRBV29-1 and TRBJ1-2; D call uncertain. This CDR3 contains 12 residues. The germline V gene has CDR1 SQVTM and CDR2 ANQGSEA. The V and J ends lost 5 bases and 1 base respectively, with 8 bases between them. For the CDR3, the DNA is TGCAGCGTTCCGGGTGTTAACTATGGCTACACCTTC. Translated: CSVPGVNYGYTF.

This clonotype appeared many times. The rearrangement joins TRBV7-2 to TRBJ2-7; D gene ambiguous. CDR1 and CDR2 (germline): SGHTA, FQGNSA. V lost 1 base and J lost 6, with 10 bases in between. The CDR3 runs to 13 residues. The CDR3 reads CASSLEKGVEQYF. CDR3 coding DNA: TGTGCCAGCAGCTTAGAGAAAGGAGTCGAGCAGTACTTC.

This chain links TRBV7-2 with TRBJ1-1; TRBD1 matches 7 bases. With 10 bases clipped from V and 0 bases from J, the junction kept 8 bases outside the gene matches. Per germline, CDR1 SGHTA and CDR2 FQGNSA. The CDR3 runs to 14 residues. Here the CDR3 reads CATTRDSLNTEAFF. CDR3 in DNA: TGTGCCACTACGAGGGACAGCCTGAACACTGAAGCTTTCTTT.

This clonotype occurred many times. CDR3 bases: TGTGCCAGCAGCTTAGCTGAATTCACTGAAGCTTTCTTT. The encoded protein is CASSLAEFTEAFF. V usage is TRBV7-9 and J usage is TRBJ1-1; D unclear. Germline CDR1 and CDR2: SEHNR and FQNEAQ (reference sequence). V was pared by 0 bases and J by 4 bases, with 6 bases between. CDR3 length: 13 residues.

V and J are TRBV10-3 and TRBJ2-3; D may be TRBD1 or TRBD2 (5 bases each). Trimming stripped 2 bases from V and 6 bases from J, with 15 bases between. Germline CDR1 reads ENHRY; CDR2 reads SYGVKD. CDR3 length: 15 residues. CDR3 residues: CAISEGGLRGDTQYF. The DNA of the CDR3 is TGTGCCATCAGTGAGGGCGGGCTTCGGGGCGATACGCAGTATTTT.

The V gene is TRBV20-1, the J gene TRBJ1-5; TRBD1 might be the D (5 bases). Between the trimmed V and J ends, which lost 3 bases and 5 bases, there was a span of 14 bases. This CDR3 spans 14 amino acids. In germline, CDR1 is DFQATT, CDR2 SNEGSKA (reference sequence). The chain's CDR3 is CSASGGASDQPQHF. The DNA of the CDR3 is TGCAGTGCTAGTGGAGGGGCGAGTGATCAGCCCCAGCATTTT.

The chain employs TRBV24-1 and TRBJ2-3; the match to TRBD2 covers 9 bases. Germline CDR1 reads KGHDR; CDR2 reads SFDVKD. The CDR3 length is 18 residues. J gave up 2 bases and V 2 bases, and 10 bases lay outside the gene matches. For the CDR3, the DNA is TGTGCCACCAGTGATTCCCCAGCGGGGGGCCATTCCACAGATACGCAGTATTTT. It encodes CATSDSPAGGHSTDTQYF.

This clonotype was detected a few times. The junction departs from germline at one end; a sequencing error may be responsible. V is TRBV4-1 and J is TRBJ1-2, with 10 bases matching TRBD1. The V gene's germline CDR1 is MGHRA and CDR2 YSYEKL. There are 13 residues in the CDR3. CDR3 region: CASRDRGGDGYTF. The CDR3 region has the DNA TGTGCCAGCAGGGACAGGGGAGGGGATGGCTACACCTTC.

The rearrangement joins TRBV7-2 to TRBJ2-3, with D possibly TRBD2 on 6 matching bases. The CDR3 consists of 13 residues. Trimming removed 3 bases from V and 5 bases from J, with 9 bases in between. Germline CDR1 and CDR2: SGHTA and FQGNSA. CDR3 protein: CASSFRREDTQYF. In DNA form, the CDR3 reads TGTGCCAGCAGCTTCAGGAGGGAAGATACGCAGTATTTT.

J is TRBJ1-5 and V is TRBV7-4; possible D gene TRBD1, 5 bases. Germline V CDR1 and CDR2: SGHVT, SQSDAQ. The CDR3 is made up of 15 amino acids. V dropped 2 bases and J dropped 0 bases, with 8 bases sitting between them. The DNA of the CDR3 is TGTGCCAGCAGCTTAAGGACACATAGCAATCAGCCCCAGCATTTT. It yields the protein CASSLRTHSNQPQHF.

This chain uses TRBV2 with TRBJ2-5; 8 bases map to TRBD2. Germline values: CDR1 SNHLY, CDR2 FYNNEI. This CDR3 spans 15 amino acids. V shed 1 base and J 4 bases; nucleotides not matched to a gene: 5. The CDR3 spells CASSEGRGEGETQYF. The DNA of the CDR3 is TGTGCCAGCAGTGAAGGGCGGGGGGAAGGAGAGACCCAGTACTTC.

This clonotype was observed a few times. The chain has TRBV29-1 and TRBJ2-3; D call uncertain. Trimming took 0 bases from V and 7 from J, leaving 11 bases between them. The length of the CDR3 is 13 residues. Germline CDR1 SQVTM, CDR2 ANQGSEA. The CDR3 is CSVEEGQVYTQYF. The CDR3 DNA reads TGCAGCGTTGAAGAGGGTCAAGTGTATACGCAGTATTTT.

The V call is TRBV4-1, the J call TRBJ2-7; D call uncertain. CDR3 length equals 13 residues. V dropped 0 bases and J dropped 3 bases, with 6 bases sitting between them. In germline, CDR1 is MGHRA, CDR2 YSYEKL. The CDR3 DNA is TGCGCCAGCAGCCAAGATGGATTCTACGAGCAGTACTTC. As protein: CASSQDGFYEQYF.

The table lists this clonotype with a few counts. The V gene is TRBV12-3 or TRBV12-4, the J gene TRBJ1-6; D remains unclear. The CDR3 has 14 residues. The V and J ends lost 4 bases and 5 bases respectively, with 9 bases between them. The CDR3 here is CASSSDGDNSPLHF. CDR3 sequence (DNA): TGTGCCAGCAGTTCAGACGGGGATAATTCACCCCTCCACTTT.

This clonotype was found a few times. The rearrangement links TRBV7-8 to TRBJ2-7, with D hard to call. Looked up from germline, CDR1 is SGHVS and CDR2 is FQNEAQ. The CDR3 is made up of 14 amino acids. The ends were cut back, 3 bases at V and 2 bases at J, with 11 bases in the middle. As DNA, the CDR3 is TGTGCCAGCAGCTTTTACAGTGGTCCCTACGAGCAGTACTTC. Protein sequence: CASSFYSGPYEQYF.

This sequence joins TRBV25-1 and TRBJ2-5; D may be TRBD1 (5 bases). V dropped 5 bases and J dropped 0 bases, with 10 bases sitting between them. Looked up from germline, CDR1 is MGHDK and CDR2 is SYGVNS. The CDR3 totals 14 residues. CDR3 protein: CASSKTEDQETQYF. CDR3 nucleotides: TGTGCCAGCAGTAAGACAGAGGACCAAGAGACCCAGTACTTC.

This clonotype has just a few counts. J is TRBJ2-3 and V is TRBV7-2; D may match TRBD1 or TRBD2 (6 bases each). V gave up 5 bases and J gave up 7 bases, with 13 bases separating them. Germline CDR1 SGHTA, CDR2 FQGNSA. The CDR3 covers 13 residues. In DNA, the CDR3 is TGTGCCAGCAGCCTCGAGGGGGGTCATACGCAGTATTTT. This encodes CASSLEGGHTQYF.

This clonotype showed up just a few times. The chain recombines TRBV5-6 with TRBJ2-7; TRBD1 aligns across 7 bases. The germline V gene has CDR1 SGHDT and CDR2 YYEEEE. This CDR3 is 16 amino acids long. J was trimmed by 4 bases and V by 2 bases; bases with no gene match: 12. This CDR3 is CASSFAPGQLVYEQYF. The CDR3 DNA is TGTGCCAGCAGCTTCGCTCCGGGACAGCTAGTTTACGAGCAGTACTTC.

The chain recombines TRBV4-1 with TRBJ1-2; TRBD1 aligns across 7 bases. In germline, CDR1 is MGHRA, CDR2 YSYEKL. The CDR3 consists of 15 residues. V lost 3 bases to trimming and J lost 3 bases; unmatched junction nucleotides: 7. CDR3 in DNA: TGCGCCAGCAGCCACGGACAGGCAGGGGACTATGGCTACACCTTC. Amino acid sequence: CASSHGQAGDYGYTF.

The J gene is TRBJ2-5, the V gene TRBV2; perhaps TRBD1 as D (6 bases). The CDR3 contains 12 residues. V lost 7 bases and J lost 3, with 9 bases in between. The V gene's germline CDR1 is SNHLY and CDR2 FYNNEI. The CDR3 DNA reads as TGTGCCAGCACCCCAGGGGAAGAGACCCAGTACTTC. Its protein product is CASTPGEETQYF.

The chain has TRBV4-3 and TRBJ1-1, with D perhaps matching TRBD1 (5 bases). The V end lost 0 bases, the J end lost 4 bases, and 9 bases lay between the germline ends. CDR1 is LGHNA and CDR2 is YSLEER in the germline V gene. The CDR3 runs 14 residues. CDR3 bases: TGCGCCAGCAGCCAAGATTGGGGGGGCACTGAAGCTTTCTTT. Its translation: CASSQDWGGTEAFF.

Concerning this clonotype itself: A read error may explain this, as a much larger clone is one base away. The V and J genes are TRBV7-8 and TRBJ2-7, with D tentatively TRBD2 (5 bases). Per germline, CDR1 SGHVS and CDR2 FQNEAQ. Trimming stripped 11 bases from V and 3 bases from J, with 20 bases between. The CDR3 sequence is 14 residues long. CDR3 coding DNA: TGTGCCGGCAACACGGCGGGCCAAGACTACGAGCAGTACTTC. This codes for CAGNTAGQDYEQYF.

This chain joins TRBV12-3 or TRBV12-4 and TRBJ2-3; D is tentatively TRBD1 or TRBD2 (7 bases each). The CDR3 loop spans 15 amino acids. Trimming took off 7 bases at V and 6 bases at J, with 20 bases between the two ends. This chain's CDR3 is CASIPSGGVPDTQYF. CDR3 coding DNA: TGTGCCAGCATCCCTTCAGGGGGGGTCCCGGATACGCAGTATTTT.